The rows below give T cell receptor beta chains drawn from one sample of a study of cytomegalovirus exposure and HLA in healthy donors. The table came from immunoSEQ multiplex PCR; TCRdb's copy has only in-frame clones and leaves some out. The sample totals 130,000 to 150,000 clones. The sample comprised PBMCs. These receptors were collected from a male donor in good health and CMV-seronegative. CDR3s include the opening cysteine and the closing phenylalanine or tryptophan.

16	TRBV10-2	TRBJ1-2	CASSTPGGLTNYGYTF
19	TRBV14	TRBJ1-1	CASSQDQGQGAAMNTEAFF
14	TRBV5-6	TRBJ1-5	CASSSAGYYQPQHF
13	TRBV11-3	TRBJ2-3	CASSLGDKGEQYF
14	TRBV27	TRBJ2-1	CASKPGLEYNEQFF
15	TRBV9	TRBJ2-6	CASSLVGVGANVLTF
12	TRBV9	TRBJ2-3	CASSVVGNTQYF
15	TRBV2	TRBJ1-5	CASRVTGPRDQPQHF
14	TRBV11-3	TRBJ2-2	CASRTGQGSGELFF
15	TRBV30	TRBJ1-5	CAWSVREEFNQPQHF
14	TRBV15	TRBJ2-7	CATSAGTGGYEQYF
13	TRBV11-1	TRBJ1-1	CASSIDGTAGTSF
15	TRBV30	TRBJ2-3	CAWSGTFLSTDTQYF
14	TRBV6-5	TRBJ1-4	CASSGAGTNEKLFF
12	TRBV28	TRBJ1-1	CASTLGATEAFF
14	TRBV6-5	TRBJ1-5	CASSGVLGNQPQHF
14	TRBV30	TRBJ1-4	CAWALDRGGEKLFF
18	TRBV25-1	TRBJ1-1	CASTRGGAGAAGNTEAFF
16	TRBV6-5	TRBJ2-5	CASSYLPSGGGETQYF
15	TRBV25-1	TRBJ1-6	CASSEWSGENSPLHF
17	TRBV11-2	TRBJ2-5	CASSLGLAGGAQETQYF
15	TRBV28	TRBJ1-1	CASSFPGQGITEAFF
15	TRBV19	TRBJ2-5	CASESGGAGRETQYF
14	TRBV5-6	TRBJ2-7	CASSLSLASYEQYF
14	TRBV6-6	TRBJ2-3	CASSFQGGTDTQYF
17	TRBV7-2	TRBJ2-7	CASSLGGWGQAGYEQYF
16	TRBV6-5	TRBJ1-5	CASSSGQGVSNQPQHF
14	TRBV18	TRBJ2-7	CASSPGDRGYEQYF
14	TRBV27	TRBJ1-5	CASSFRGIGQPQHF
15	TRBV6-1	TRBJ2-7	CASSGAAEGGYEQYF
15	TRBV19	TRBJ2-2	CASLDPGQNTGELFF
16	TRBV6-7	TRBJ2-7	CASSYSTGGSSYEQYF
14	TRBV11-3	TRBJ2-2	CASSLAGYTGELFF
11	TRBV20-1	TRBJ2-5	CSARLQETQYF
15	TRBV7-9	TRBJ2-7	CASSHPGGKTHEQYF
15	TRBV11-2	TRBJ2-1	CASSFRGALFDEQFF
13	TRBV7-9	TRBJ1-1	CASSFGGNTEAFF
14	TRBV19	TRBJ1-5	CASSIDRGNWPQHF
16	TRBV6-1	TRBJ2-1	CASSEMDRALNNEQFF
13	TRBV6-5	TRBJ2-7	CASSYGTGAEQYF